These T cell receptor beta chains were read from a single sample in a study of beta chain features in type 1 diabetes. Profiling relied on immunoSEQ multiplex PCR, and the TCRdb table lists in-frame clones only, not all of them. Here the sample spans 900,000 or so clones, about a sixth being singletons. Material for sequencing was naive CD4+ T cells from blood. These receptors originate from a woman in her late teens or twenties in good health. Each CDR3 is given with its conserved first and last residue. The D gene is left open where the match is weak. Clone size, where shown, is once, few, many, or a class for clones that have expanded.

j_call: TRBJ2-1
cdr3_length: 15
clone_size: .
v_call: TRBV7-2
d_call: TRBD1
cdr3_aa: CASSPRDRGIGEQFF
cdr3_nt: TGTGCCAGCAGCCCGCGGGACAGGGGTATCGGTGAGCAGTTCTTC

j_call: TRBJ2-1
cdr3_length: 15
clone_size: few
v_call: TRBV7-3
d_call: .
cdr3_aa: CASSLAVAGRSEQFF
cdr3_nt: TGTGCCAGCAGCTTAGCCGTCGCGGGGAGGAGTGAGCAGTTCTTC

j_call: TRBJ2-1
cdr3_length: 14
clone_size: .
v_call: TRBV15
d_call: TRBD1
cdr3_aa: CATGTGGSYNEQFF
cdr3_nt: TGTGCCACCGGTACAGGGGGGTCCTACAATGAGCAGTTCTTC

j_call: TRBJ1-2
cdr3_length: 13
clone_size: few
v_call: TRBV2
d_call: .
cdr3_aa: CASSDQGRYGYTF
cdr3_nt: TGTGCCAGCAGTGATCAGGGTCGATATGGCTACACCTTC

j_call: TRBJ2-5
cdr3_length: 14
clone_size: .
v_call: TRBV29-1
d_call: .
cdr3_aa: CSVDEAGTRETQYF
cdr3_nt: TGCAGCGTTGATGAGGCAGGGACAAGGGAGACCCAGTACTTC

j_call: TRBJ2-5
cdr3_length: 15
clone_size: .
v_call: TRBV5-1
d_call: TRBD1
cdr3_aa: CASSPGGGIRETQYF
cdr3_nt: TGCGCCAGCAGCCCAGGGGGCGGTATACGCGAGACCCAGTACTTC

j_call: TRBJ2-5
cdr3_length: 12
clone_size: few
v_call: TRBV7-2
d_call: .
cdr3_aa: CASSFLQETQYF
cdr3_nt: TGTGCCAGCAGCTTTCTCCAAGAGACCCAGTACTTC

j_call: TRBJ2-5
cdr3_length: 13
clone_size: few
v_call: TRBV28
d_call: TRBD1
cdr3_aa: CAGQTGPQETQYF
cdr3_nt: TGTGCCGGCCAGACAGGGCCCCAAGAGACCCAGTACTTC

j_call: TRBJ2-1
cdr3_length: 13
clone_size: .
v_call: TRBV7-2
d_call: .
cdr3_aa: CASSLAAYNEQFF
cdr3_nt: TGTGCCAGCAGCTTAGCGGCCTACAATGAGCAGTTCTTC

j_call: TRBJ1-3
cdr3_length: 16
clone_size: .
v_call: TRBV2
d_call: .
cdr3_aa: CASSELGLGAGNTIYF
cdr3_nt: TGTGCCAGCAGTGAATTAGGTCTGGGCGCCGGAAACACCATATATTTT

j_call: TRBJ2-2
cdr3_length: 15
clone_size: .
v_call: TRBV5-1
d_call: .
cdr3_aa: CASSMGPSNTGELFF
cdr3_nt: TGCGCCAGCAGCATGGGACCCTCGAACACCGGGGAGCTGTTTTTT

j_call: TRBJ1-1
cdr3_length: 12
clone_size: .
v_call: TRBV6-5
d_call: .
cdr3_aa: CASSYSRDEAFF
cdr3_nt: TGTGCCAGCAGTTACTCGAGGGATGAAGCTTTCTTT

j_call: TRBJ2-2
cdr3_length: 15
clone_size: .
v_call: TRBV14
d_call: TRBD2
cdr3_aa: CASSGGLAGTGELFF
cdr3_nt: TGTGCCAGCAGCGGGGGACTAGCGGGCACCGGGGAGCTGTTTTTT

j_call: TRBJ2-2
cdr3_length: 16
clone_size: few
v_call: TRBV5-6
d_call: .
cdr3_aa: CASSLALKLMSGELFF
cdr3_nt: TGTGCCAGCAGCTTGGCCCTCAAACTAATGTCCGGGGAGCTGTTTTTT

j_call: TRBJ2-1
cdr3_length: 14
clone_size: few
v_call: TRBV5-4
d_call: TRBD2
cdr3_aa: CASSLAGGPDEQFF
cdr3_nt: TGTGCCAGCAGCTTGGCGGGAGGGCCCGATGAGCAGTTCTTC

j_call: TRBJ2-6
cdr3_length: 13
clone_size: few
v_call: TRBV28
d_call: .
cdr3_aa: CASSDSGANVLTF
cdr3_nt: TGTGCCAGCAGTGACTCTGGGGCCAACGTCCTGACTTTC

j_call: TRBJ2-1
cdr3_length: 15
clone_size: .
v_call: TRBV19
d_call: .
cdr3_aa: CASSRRPPARNEQFF
cdr3_nt: TGTGCCAGTAGTAGGAGACCACCAGCGCGCAATGAGCAGTTCTTC

j_call: TRBJ2-1
cdr3_length: 13
clone_size: .
v_call: TRBV7-2
d_call: .
cdr3_aa: CASSFRPNNEQFF
cdr3_nt: TGTGCCAGCAGCTTCCGTCCAAACAATGAGCAGTTCTTC

j_call: TRBJ2-7
cdr3_length: 15
clone_size: few
v_call: TRBV28
d_call: TRBD1
cdr3_aa: CASSSSGTGVYEQYF
cdr3_nt: TGTGCCAGCAGTTCTTCCGGGACAGGGGTGTACGAGCAGTACTTC

j_call: TRBJ2-1
cdr3_length: 18
clone_size: .
v_call: TRBV7-2
d_call: TRBD2
cdr3_aa: CASSSIWTSPSSYNEQFF
cdr3_nt: TGTGCCAGCAGCTCGATTTGGACTAGCCCCAGCTCCTACAATGAGCAGTTCTTC

j_call: TRBJ2-7
cdr3_length: 15
clone_size: few
v_call: TRBV5-1
d_call: TRBD2
cdr3_aa: CASSLASGTTYEQYF
cdr3_nt: TGCGCCAGCAGCTTGGCTAGCGGGACGACCTACGAGCAGTACTTC

j_call: TRBJ2-7
cdr3_length: 17
clone_size: .
v_call: TRBV7-6
d_call: .
cdr3_aa: CASSKGVGHKISYEQYF
cdr3_nt: TGTGCCAGCAGCAAAGGGGTGGGACACAAAATCTCCTACGAGCAGTACTTC

j_call: TRBJ1-4
cdr3_length: 17
clone_size: .
v_call: TRBV15
d_call: .
cdr3_aa: CATSRMGSSFRNEKLFF
cdr3_nt: TGTGCCACCAGCAGAATGGGGTCCTCGTTCAGGAATGAAAAACTGTTTTTT

j_call: TRBJ2-1
cdr3_length: 13
clone_size: few
v_call: TRBV11-2
d_call: .
cdr3_aa: CASSLGVTSEQFF
cdr3_nt: TGTGCCAGCAGCTTAGGGGTGACTAGTGAGCAGTTCTTC